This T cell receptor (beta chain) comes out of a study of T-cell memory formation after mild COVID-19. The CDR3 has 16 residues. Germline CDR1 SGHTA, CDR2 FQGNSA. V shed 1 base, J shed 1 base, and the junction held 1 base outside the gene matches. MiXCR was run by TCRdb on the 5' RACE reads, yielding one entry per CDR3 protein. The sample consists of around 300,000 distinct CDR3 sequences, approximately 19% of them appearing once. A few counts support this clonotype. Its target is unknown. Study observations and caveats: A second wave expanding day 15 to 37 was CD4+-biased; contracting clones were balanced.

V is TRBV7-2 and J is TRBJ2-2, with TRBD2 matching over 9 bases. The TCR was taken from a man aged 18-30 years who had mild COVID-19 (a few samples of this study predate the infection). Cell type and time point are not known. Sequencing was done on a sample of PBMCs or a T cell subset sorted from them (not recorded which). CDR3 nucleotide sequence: TGTGCCAGCAGCTTAGTGCGGGGGGGGAACACCGGGGAGCTGTTTTTT. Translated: CASSLVRGGNTGELFF.